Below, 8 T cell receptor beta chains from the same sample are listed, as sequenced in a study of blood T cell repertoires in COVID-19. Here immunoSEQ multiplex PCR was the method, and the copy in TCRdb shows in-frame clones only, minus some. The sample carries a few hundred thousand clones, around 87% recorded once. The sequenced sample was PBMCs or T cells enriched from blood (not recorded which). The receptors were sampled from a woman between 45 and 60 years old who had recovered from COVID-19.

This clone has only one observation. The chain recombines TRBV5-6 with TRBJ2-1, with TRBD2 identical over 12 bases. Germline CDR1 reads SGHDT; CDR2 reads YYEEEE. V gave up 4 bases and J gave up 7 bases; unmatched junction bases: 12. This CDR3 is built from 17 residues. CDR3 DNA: TGTGCCAGCAGCCCTAGCCCGGGACTAGCGGGTTTAAATGAGCAGTTCTTC. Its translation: CASSPSPGLAGLNEQFF. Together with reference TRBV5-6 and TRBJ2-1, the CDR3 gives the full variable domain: DAGVTQSPTHLIKTRGQQVTLRCSPKSGHDTVSWYQQALGQGPQFIFQYYEEEERQRGNFPDRFSGHQFPNYSSELNVNALLLGDSALYLCASSPSPGLAGLNEQFFGPGTRLTVL.

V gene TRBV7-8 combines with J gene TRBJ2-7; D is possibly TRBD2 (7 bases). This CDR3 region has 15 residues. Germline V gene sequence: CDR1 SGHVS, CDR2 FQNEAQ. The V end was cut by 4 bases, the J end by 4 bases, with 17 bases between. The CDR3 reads CASSYPRGGWYEQYF. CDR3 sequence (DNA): TGTGCCAGCAGCTACCCGAGGGGGGGTTGGTACGAGCAGTACTTC.

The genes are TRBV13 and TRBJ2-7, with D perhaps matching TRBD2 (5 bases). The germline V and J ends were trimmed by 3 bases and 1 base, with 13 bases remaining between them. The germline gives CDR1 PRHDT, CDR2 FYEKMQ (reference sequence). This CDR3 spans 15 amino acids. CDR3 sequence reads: CASSFIAGNSYEQYF. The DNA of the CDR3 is TGTGCCAGCAGCTTTATCGCGGGTAATTCCTACGAGCAGTACTTC.

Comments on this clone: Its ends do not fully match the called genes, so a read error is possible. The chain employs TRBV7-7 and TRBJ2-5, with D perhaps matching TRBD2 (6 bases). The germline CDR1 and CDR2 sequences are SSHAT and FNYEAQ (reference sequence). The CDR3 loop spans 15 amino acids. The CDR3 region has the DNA TGTGCTAGCAGCGCGGCGGGGTGGGGTGGCGAGACCCAGTACTTC. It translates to CASSAAGWGGETQYF.

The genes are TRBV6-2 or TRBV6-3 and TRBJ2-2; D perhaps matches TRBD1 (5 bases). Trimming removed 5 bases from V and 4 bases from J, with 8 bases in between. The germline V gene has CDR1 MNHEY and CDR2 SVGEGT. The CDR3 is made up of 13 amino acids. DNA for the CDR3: TGTGCCAGCAGTATTGACAGCACCGGGGAGCTGTTTTTT. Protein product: CASSIDSTGELFF.

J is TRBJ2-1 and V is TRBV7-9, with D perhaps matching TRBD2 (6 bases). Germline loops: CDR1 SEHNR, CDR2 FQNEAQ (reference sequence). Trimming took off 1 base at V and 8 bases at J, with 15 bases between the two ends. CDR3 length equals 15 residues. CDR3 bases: TGTGCCAGCAGCTTAGACGGGGGATCGGTTTATGAGCAGTTCTTC. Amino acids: CASSLDGGSVYEQFF. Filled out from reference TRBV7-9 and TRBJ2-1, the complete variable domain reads DTGVSQNPRHKITKRGQNVTFRCDPISEHNRLYWYRQTLGQGPEFLTYFQNEAQLEKSRLLSDRFSAERPKGSFSTLEIQRTEQGDSAMYLCASSLDGGSVYEQFFGPGTRLTVL.

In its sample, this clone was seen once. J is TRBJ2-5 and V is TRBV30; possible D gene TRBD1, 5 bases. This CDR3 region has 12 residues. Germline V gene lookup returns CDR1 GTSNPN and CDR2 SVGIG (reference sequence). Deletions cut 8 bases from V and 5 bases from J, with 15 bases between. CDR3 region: CALRGVGETQYF. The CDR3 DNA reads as TGTGCCCTTAGGGGCGTCGGGGAGACCCAGTACTTC. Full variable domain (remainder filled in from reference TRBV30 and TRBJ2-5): SQTIHQWPATLVQPVGSPLSLECTVEGTSNPNLYWYRQAAGRGLQLLFYSVGIGQISSEVPQNLSASRPQDRQFILSSKKLLLSDSGFYLCALRGVGETQYFGPGTRLLVL.

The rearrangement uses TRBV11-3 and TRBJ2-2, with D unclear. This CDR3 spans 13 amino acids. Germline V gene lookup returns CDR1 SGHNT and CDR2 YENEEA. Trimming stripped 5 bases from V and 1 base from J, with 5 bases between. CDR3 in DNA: TGTGCCAGCAGCCAGTGGAACACCGGGGAGCTGTTTTTT. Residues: CASSQWNTGELFF. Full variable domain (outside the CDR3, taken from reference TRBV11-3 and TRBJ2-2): EAGVVQSPRYKIIEKKQPVAFWCNPISGHNTLYWYLQNLGQGPELLIRYENEEAVDDSQLPKDRFSAERLKGVDSTLKIQPAELGDSAVYLCASSQWNTGELFFGEGSRLTVL.